Below, one T cell receptor (beta chain) is given with its context. What it binds is unknown. The CDR3 runs 12 residues. Germline loops: CDR1 SGHTS, CDR2 YDEGEE. Trimming took off 2 bases at V and 8 bases at J, with 7 bases between the two ends. The sample originates from a study of T cell responses to AZD1222 COVID-19 vaccine. Study-level results: There were mostly white British donors and more females than males, and clonal diversity was possibly underestimated.

The table came from immunoSEQ multiplex PCR; TCRdb's copy has only in-frame clones and leaves some out. The table shows about 73,000 clones, with 88% occurring only once. This receptor was obtained from an adult in good health. The V call is TRBV5-8, the J call TRBJ1-4; no definite D call. This material consisted of peripheral blood, taken on day 0 of AZD1222 vaccination. CDR3 amino acids: CASSFVAEKLFF. The CDR3 nucleotides are TGTGCCAGCAGCTTTGTTGCGGAAAAACTGTTTTTT. The whole variable domain, filled in from reference TRBV5-8 and TRBJ1-4, reads EAGVTQSPTHLIKTRGQQATLRCSPISGHTSVYWYQQALGLGLQFLLWYDEGEERNRGNFPPRFSGRQFPNYSSELNVNALELEDSALYLCASSFVAEKLFFGSGTQLSVL.